The 22 T cell receptor beta chains listed next were all sequenced from one sample in a study of OX40 agonist ivuxolimab in advanced cancers. Here immunoSEQ multiplex PCR was the method, and the copy in TCRdb shows in-frame clones only, minus some. The sample has over 60,000 clones, over 80% seen once. Source: CD4+ or CD8+ T cells sorted from blood, taken in a trial of the OX40 agonist ivuxolimab. The receptors come from an adult with an advanced solid tumor such as melanoma, head and neck, liver or kidney cancer.

The chain uses TRBV6-1 and TRBJ2-5; 10 bases match TRBD1. The length of the CDR3 is 14 residues. CDR1 is MNHNS, CDR2 SASEGT, per germline. V lost 7 bases to trimming and J lost 3 bases; unmatched junction nucleotides: 5. The CDR3 protein is CASTLDRGEETQYF. For the CDR3, the DNA is TGTGCCAGCACTTTGGACAGGGGGGAAGAGACCCAGTACTTC.

The rearrangement joins TRBV18 to TRBJ1-2; 7 bases agree with TRBD1. V lost 3 bases, J lost 6 bases, and 10 bases stayed unmatched. In germline, CDR1 is KGHSH, CDR2 LQKENI. CDR3 length: 15 amino acids. The CDR3 bases are TGTGCCAGCTCACCGGGACAGACTTTCTCGCATGGCTACACCTTC. Translation gives CASSPGQTFSHGYTF. The whole variable domain, remainder taken from reference TRBV18 and TRBJ1-2, is NAGVMQNPRHLVRRRGQEARLRCSPMKGHSHVYWYRQLPEEGLKFMVYLQKENIIDESGMPKERFSAEFPKEGPSILRIQQVVRGDSAAYFCASSPGQTFSHGYTFGSGTRLTVV.

The rearrangement links TRBV28 to TRBJ1-2, with D uncertain. Per the germline V gene, CDR1 is MDHEN and CDR2 is SYDVKM. With 3 bases removed from V and 7 bases from J, the gap between germline ends came to 9 bases. This CDR3 is built from 12 residues. The CDR3 coding sequence is TGTGCCAGCAGTTTGCCCGATGGTGGCTACACCTTC. Residues: CASSLPDGGYTF.

The chain is built from TRBV5-1 and TRBJ1-4; 7 nucleotides agree with TRBD1. From germline, CDR1 is SGHRS and CDR2 YFSETQ. This CDR3 has 16 residues. Trimming cost V 5 bases and J 8 bases; bases outside gene matches: 15. The CDR3 DNA follows: TGCGCCAGCAGATTAGGATCCACAGGGGAAGGGGAAAAACTGTTTTTT. This translates into CASRLGSTGEGEKLFF.

V is TRBV7-3 and J is TRBJ2-1, with TRBD1 matching over 8 bases. Germline assignment: CDR1 SGHTA and CDR2 FQGTGA. CDR3 length equals 15 residues. The V gene end was trimmed by 2 bases and the J gene end by 5 bases; junction bases not matched to a gene: 5. This CDR3 is CASSLGQGLDNEQFF. CDR3 nucleotides: TGTGCCAGCAGCTTAGGACAGGGTCTAGACAATGAGCAGTTCTTC.

The rearrangement links TRBV10-3 to TRBJ1-1; D perhaps matches TRBD1 (5 bases). CDR1 is ENHRY and CDR2 is SYGVKD in the germline V gene. Trimming took off 4 bases at V and 3 bases at J, with 9 bases between the two ends. The CDR3 spans 13 residues. The CDR3 DNA is TGTGCCATCAGTGGCGGGGGGGACACTGAAGCTTTCTTT. Translated, it gives CAISGGGDTEAFF.

The rearrangement joins TRBV9 to TRBJ2-1; the D gene is possibly TRBD2 (5 bases). V lost 0 bases to trimming and J lost 7 bases, with 17 bases between them. CDR3 length equals 16 residues. Germline V gives CDR1 SGDLS, CDR2 YYNGEE. CDR3 sequence reads: CASSVARIVTSNEQFF. CDR3 bases: TGTGCCAGCAGCGTAGCCCGAATTGTAACTAGTAATGAGCAGTTCTTC.

The CDR3 sequence: CASSGEPRQVGGYTF. For the CDR3, the DNA is TGTGCCAGCAGTGGAGAACCCAGACAGGTCGGCGGCTACACCTTC. The chain uses TRBV6-1 and TRBJ1-2, with D possibly being TRBD1 (6 bases). CDR1 is MNHNS and CDR2 is SASEGT in the germline V gene. This CDR3 comprises 15 residues. Trimming took 4 bases from V and 8 from J, leaving 20 bases between them.

The rearrangement joins TRBV12-2 to TRBJ1-1; the table's D call, TRBD1, has no DNA check behind it. TRBV12-2 is described as a pseudogene. The CDR3 runs to 18 residues. CDR3 in amino acids: CASRLPQGGRKVNTEAFF. DNA for the CDR3: TGTGCAAGTCGCTTACCGCAAGGGGGCCGAAAGGTGAACACTGAAGCTTTCTTT.

This clone was observed a few times. The chain is built from TRBV6-5 and TRBJ1-6; the D gene is possibly TRBD1 (5 bases). CDR1 and CDR2 (germline): MNHEY, SVGAGI. The CDR3 runs 15 residues. V dropped 2 bases and J dropped 0 bases, with 5 bases sitting between them. The CDR3 is CASSYDSSYNSPLHF. The CDR3, as DNA: TGTGCCAGCAGTTACGACAGCTCCTATAATTCACCCCTCCACTTT.

The genes are TRBV30 and TRBJ1-5; 7 bases are shared with TRBD1. V dropped 1 base and J dropped 4; count of bases not matched to a gene: 4. Germline V gives CDR1 GTSNPN, CDR2 SVGIG (reference sequence). The CDR3 is made up of 14 amino acids. The DNA of the CDR3 is TGTGCCTGGAGTGGGGACAGCTTAAATCAGCCCCAGCATTTT. Amino acid sequence: CAWSGDSLNQPQHF.

This sequence joins TRBV5-4 and TRBJ1-1, with D hard to call. V was shortened by 4 bases and J by 1 base, with 5 bases between the two germline ends. This CDR3 has 12 residues. Germline loops: CDR1 SGHNT, CDR2 YYREEE (reference sequence). The CDR3 loop reads CASSLRNTEAFF. The CDR3 DNA sequence: TGTGCCAGCAGCCTGAGGAACACTGAAGCTTTCTTT.

For the CDR3, the DNA is TGTGCCAGCAGTTCCGGGACAGGGTTCTACGAGCAGTACTTC. Protein product: CASSSGTGFYEQYF. The chain couples TRBV6-5 to TRBJ2-7, with 9 bases aligning to TRBD1. The CDR3 runs to 14 residues. CDR1 is MNHEY and CDR2 is SVGAGI in the germline V gene. With 4 bases clipped from V and 3 bases from J, the junction kept 4 bases outside the gene matches.

The rearrangement uses TRBV19 and TRBJ1-2, with D possibly TRBD1 on 6 matching bases. The V end was cut by 8 bases, the J end by 5 bases, with 18 bases between. The CDR3 is made up of 14 amino acids. Germline loops: CDR1 LNHDA, CDR2 SQIVND (reference sequence). CDR3 sequence (DNA): TGTGCCAGTGCATTGGGACCTACAGGGTATGGCTACACCTTC. It is translated as CASALGPTGYGYTF.

The J gene is TRBJ1-2, the V gene TRBV10-3, with no clear D. The germline V gene encodes CDR1 ENHRY and CDR2 SYGVKD. Trimming shortened V by 9 bases and J by 1 base, and 12 bases separated the two germline ends. The CDR3 spans 13 residues. CDR3 coding DNA: TGTGCCATGACCGGGGAACTTAACTATGGCTACACCTTC. Protein product: CAMTGELNYGYTF.

The J gene is TRBJ1-4, the V gene TRBV5-1; D gene unclear. V was trimmed by 4 bases and J by 0 bases, leaving 10 bases between them. The CDR3 extends over 15 amino acids. Germline CDR1 and CDR2: SGHRS and YFSETQ. CDR3 residues: CASSEGLATNEKLFF. The CDR3 nucleotides are TGCGCCAGCAGCGAGGGCCTCGCAACTAATGAAAAACTGTTTTTT.

The chain employs TRBV6-5 and TRBJ1-4; the D is unclear. Trimming shortened V by 5 bases and J by 8 bases, and 15 bases separated the two germline ends. The CDR3 length is 14 residues. In germline, CDR1 is MNHEY, CDR2 SVGAGI. Written as DNA, the CDR3 is TGTGCCAGCAGTAGTCGGAGGATTCGGGAAAAACTGTTTTTT. Translated, it gives CASSSRRIREKLFF.

The CDR3 loop reads CASSLAGGGQETQYF. DNA for the CDR3: TGTGCCAGCAGTCTCGCTGGCGGAGGACAAGAGACCCAGTACTTC. The rearrangement links TRBV27 to TRBJ2-5; perhaps TRBD2 as D (5 bases). Trimming removed 5 bases from V and 2 bases from J, with 15 bases in between. Per germline, CDR1 MNHEY and CDR2 SMNVEV (reference sequence). This CDR3 has 15 residues.

The chain employs TRBV9 and TRBJ2-7; 9 nucleotides agree with TRBD1. V lost 3 bases to trimming and J lost 6 bases; unmatched junction nucleotides: 7. The CDR3 loop spans 14 amino acids. Germline CDR1 reads SGDLS; CDR2 reads YYNGEE. CDR3 in DNA: TGTGCCAGCAGCGATGGACAGGGGTCGGGCGAGCAGTACTTC. Translation gives CASSDGQGSGEQYF.

The chain couples TRBV19 to TRBJ1-5; possibly TRBD1 for D (6 bases). This CDR3 contains 15 residues. Germline V gene lookup returns CDR1 LNHDA and CDR2 SQIVND (reference sequence). Between the trimmed V and J ends, which lost 5 bases and 9 bases, there was a span of 20 bases. The CDR3 DNA reads TGTGCCAGTAGTCCCACGGGACAAGCAAGGGGGCCCCAGCATTTT. Protein product: CASSPTGQARGPQHF. The full variable domain, with the rest looked up from reference TRBV19 and TRBJ1-5, is DGGITQSPKYLFRKEGQNVTLSCEQNLNHDAMYWYRQDPGQGLRLIYYSQIVNDFQKGDIAEGYSVSREKKESFPLTVTSAQKNPTAFYLCASSPTGQARGPQHFGDGTRLSIL.

This chain connects TRBV6-1 to TRBJ2-3; no reliable D call. CDR1 and CDR2 (germline): MNHNS, SASEGT. V gave up 6 bases and J gave up 2 bases, with 6 bases separating them. This CDR3 region has 12 residues. CDR3 loop: CASSPTTDTQYF. The DNA for the CDR3 is TGTGCCAGCAGCCCTACCACAGATACGCAGTATTTT.

This clone has only one observation. The rearrangement links TRBV6-5 to TRBJ1-2, with 9 bases fitting TRBD1. The V gene end was trimmed by 5 bases and the J gene end by 7 bases; junction bases not matched to a gene: 5. From germline, CDR1 is MNHEY and CDR2 SVGAGI. The CDR3 runs 13 residues. This CDR3 reads CASSGGQGGGYTF. CDR3 coding DNA: TGTGCCAGCAGTGGGGGACAGGGAGGTGGCTACACCTTC.